This T cell receptor (beta chain) was retrieved from a study of shared clonotypes between healthy human individuals (dated by TCRdb to the early 2020s). Looking at the study overall: The cohort included three men and a couple of women between 18 and 49 years of age. For each donor, CD4 naive and CD4 memory were each given three plates, CD8 naive was given two plates, and CD8 memory was given one plate. To estimate repertoire size and how much clonotypes are shared between individuals, the study performed deep sequencing of blood TCR repertoires from about five healthy adults. Different laboratories and diverse techniques were used to prepare libraries and sequence TCR repertoires, to increase sequencing depth and limit assay-specific biases. Leukapheresis yielded between about 0.94 and 10 billion PBMCs per donor.

What the authors observed across the whole study: Estimated clonotype richness was generally larger for naive than for memory subsets. Because the study included only a small number of donors, the genetic and exposure-history diversity represented was limited. Pairwise subsampling indicated that sequencing depth was expected to affect the degree of clonotype sharing among donors. Sampling was restricted to blood, and TCR repertoires in tissue are likely to differ from TCR repertoires in blood. Rarefaction of sorted-subset datasets indicated incomplete sequencing despite the large sequencing depth. When a handful of donors were compared, the shared fraction of clonotypes was roughly 5% for naive CD4, roughly 3.4% for naive CD8, more than 2% for memory CD4, and around 0.37% for memory CD8. Clonotypes shared by all four sorted-subset donors showed higher generation probabilities than non-shared clonotypes.

Here V drops 0 bases and J drops 4 bases, and the junction holds 5 bases not matched to any gene. Reading the germline V gene gives CDR1 SGDLS and CDR2 YYNGEE. The CDR3, from cysteine to phenylalanine, totals 16 residues. This entry keeps only the CDR3 DNA: 48 bases, framed from base 1. CD8 naive samples consisted of CD45RO-negative cells that were positively selected for CCR7, yielding a CD45RA+CCR7+ population without TemRA cells. Healthy HIV-negative adults with no recently reported acute infections or vaccinations were included as donors. Every donor was a Caucasian adult living in Nashville, Tennessee, USA. Blood was obtained by leukapheresis, after which PBMCs were separated by Ficoll-Histopaque density gradient centrifugation and cryopreserved in liquid nitrogen vapor phase. Analytical flow cytometry was used to check the purity and quantity of every magnetically sorted T cell population. Each sorted fraction had its genomic DNA isolated and then quantified by UV absorbance on a Nanodrop 2000c.

Using the deep immunoSEQ assay, multiplex PCR amplified TCR CDR3 regions from genomic DNA. Extracted genomic DNA from each cell subset was spread evenly across all wells of several immunoSEQ 96-well plates, with each plate serving as a replicate. Each replicate PCR for sorted subsets received around 210 ng genomic DNA, equal to 28,000 or so T cell genomes. Purified libraries were quantified with a Qubit 3.0 fluorometer, sized on a Bioanalyzer 2100, and re-quantified with the KAPA Library Quantification kit. A separate single-read 150-cycle Illumina NextSeq 550 flow cell was used to sequence each immunoSEQ 96-well plate. From the authors' description of their analysis: Because the immunoSEQ output included only junctional sequences and no quality scores, the filtering could not be the same as the filtering used for full-length reads. To assign V/J genes and CDR3, sequences were annotated using PyIR, a Python wrapper for IgBLAST v1.9, with IMGT germline references. Reads with weak V/J assignments (E-value above 1e-6), missing CDR3, stop codons, out-of-frame junctions, or ambiguous translated residues were removed. V3J clonotypes were defined as sequences sharing an identical inferred V gene, J gene, and CDR3 amino acid sequence. Percentage overlap between repertoires was calculated by dividing the number of shared unique clonotypes by the size of the smaller repertoire. Richness of each repertoire was evaluated using RTK rarefaction, the Chao1 estimator, and Recon v2.1 estimates of unobserved clonotypes. For all TCRbeta clonotypes obtained by the gDNA method from four donors, generation probabilities were computed with OLGA. This immuneACCESS table, as held by TCRdb, lists in-frame sequences with V and J called but not all clones. Of the missing ones, under half trace to an unresolved V gene in checked studies; the others have no known cause. V and J calls and clone size come straight from that table; D and trimming were deduced from the DNA. Recorded for this sample are 2 million to 2.5 million clones; just over 90% of them occurred a single time. The top ten constitute under 2% of the sample.

To note about this clone: The clone's antigen remains unknown. Within one base of it there is no much larger clone, and no base qualities were kept.

The V gene is TRBV9 and the J gene is TRBJ2-5, with 11 central nucleotides matching TRBD2. This receptor was identified in a man aged 18 to 35 in good health. Some clones in this sample may be carry-over from other donors' samples. Material: naive CD8+ T cells from PBMCs. Explained via the paper, the cell subset or site label denotes: CD45RA+CCR7+. The nucleotide sequence is given as TGTGCCAGCAGCGTAGGGCGGCTAGCGGGAGGAGAGACCCAGTACTTC. It codes for CASSVGRLAGGETQYF. Reference TRBV9 and TRBJ2-5 proteins supply the regions before and after the CDR3; the full variable domain is: DSGVTQTPKHLITATGQRVTLRCSPRSGDLSVYWYQQSLDQGLQFLIQYYNGEERAKGNILERFSAQQFPDLHSELNLSSLELGDSALYFCASSVGRLAGGETQYFGPGTRLLVL.